The T cell receptor beta chain described here comes from a study of blood T cell repertoires in COVID-19. Study context: Some COVID-19 samples were acute and others convalescent; all came from the United States, Italy and Spain. T cells, B-cell-depleted T cells, or PBMCs provided the cDNA or gDNA that served as material.

As processed by the authors: For nucleated cells, counts were estimated from reference gene primer amplification. Sequencing used immunoSEQ multiplex PCR; TCRdb keeps in-frame clones, though not all of them. The DNA was the basis for D and trimming; V, J and clone size are from that table. The sample lists around 76,000 clones, around 90% seen once, with roughly 6% in the top ten. The length of the CDR3 is 13 residues. Trimming shortened V by 2 bases and J by 2 bases, and 6 bases separated the two germline ends. Germline V gene data show CDR1 as MNHNS and CDR2 as SASEGT. The source of this sequence is a human donor in a cohort sampled during active COVID-19. Sequencing was performed on peripheral blood. The V call is TRBV6-1, the J call TRBJ1-2; D gene unclear. The CDR3 sequence: CASSEPENYGYTF. The CDR3 region has the DNA TGTGCCAGCAGTGAACCAGAAAACTATGGCTACACCTTC.